Shown below are 7 T cell receptor beta chains from a single sample sequenced in a study of cytomegalovirus exposure and HLA in healthy donors. The PCR employed 60 Vbeta primers together with 13 Jbeta primers. Clones were read by immunoSEQ multiplex PCR, and TCRdb kept only the in-frame ones, dropping some. Found here are 100,000 or so clones, roughly 71% of them singletons; the top ten hold less than 11%. Sequenced material: PBMCs. The source is a man between 45 and 60 years old in good health and CMV-seronegative.

This clone was seen a handful of times. The chain combines TRBV10-3 with TRBJ2-1, with TRBD1 matching 8 bases. This CDR3 is built from 15 residues. Germline assignment: CDR1 ENHRY and CDR2 SYGVKD. Trimming at V came to 5 bases and at J to 6 bases, leaving 9 bases not matched to a gene. The CDR3 spells CAISIRQGPGNEQFF. Written as DNA, the CDR3 is TGTGCCATCAGTATTCGACAGGGGCCGGGCAATGAGCAGTTCTTC.

The chain carries TRBV9 and TRBJ2-1; TRBD2 aligns across 9 bases. Trimming took 2 bases from V and 5 from J; bases not matched to a gene: 2. The length of the CDR3 is 14 residues. Looked up from germline, CDR1 is SGDLS and CDR2 is YYNGEE. CDR3 bases: TGTGCCAGCAGCGTGGGGACTAGCCACAATGAGCAGTTCTTC. It specifies CASSVGTSHNEQFF.

The gene calls are TRBV4-3 and TRBJ2-2, with a tentative D call TRBD2 (6 bases). The CDR3 has 13 amino acids. Germline loops: CDR1 LGHNA, CDR2 YSLEER. The V end lost 5 bases, the J end lost 4 bases, and 8 bases lay between the germline ends. DNA of the CDR3: TGCGCCAGCAGCAGGGGAGGCACCGGGGAGCTGTTTTTT. Its protein product is CASSRGGTGELFF.

Note on this clone: The identical CDR3 is also encoded by other nucleotide sequences in the sample. This sequence joins TRBV4-1 and TRBJ1-1, with TRBD1 matching over 10 bases. The V gene end was trimmed by 4 bases and the J gene end by 4 bases; junction bases not matched to a gene: 6. This CDR3 region has 15 residues. Germline-derived CDR1 and CDR2 are MGHRA and YSYEKL. As DNA, the CDR3 is TGCGCCAGCAGCCCAGGACAGGGGGGACGCACTGAAGCTTTCTTT. Its translation: CASSPGQGGRTEAFF.

There are a few counts of this clone. The gene calls are TRBV18 and TRBJ1-1, with TRBD1 matching 11 bases. The germline V gene has CDR1 KGHSH and CDR2 LQKENI. The V and J ends lost 2 bases and 3 bases, in that order; junction bases with no gene match: 2. CDR3 length: 15 amino acids. In DNA form, the CDR3 reads TGTGCCAGCTCACCAGGGACAGGGGGATACACTGAAGCTTTCTTT. Amino acids: CASSPGTGGYTEAFF.

The rearrangement uses TRBV11-1 and TRBJ2-7; no firm D call. This CDR3 is 12 amino acids long. Per the germline V gene, CDR1 is SGHAT and CDR2 is FQDESV (reference sequence). Trimming took off 1 base at V and 3 bases at J, with 4 bases between the two ends. DNA for the CDR3: TGTGCCAGCAGCTTAGTCAGCTACGAGCAGTACTTC. It yields the protein CASSLVSYEQYF.

The chain couples TRBV7-3 to TRBJ2-6; TRBD2 might be the D (5 bases). V was trimmed by 5 bases and J by 1 base, leaving 12 bases between them. Germline V CDR1 and CDR2: SGHTA, FQGTGA. The length of the CDR3 is 16 residues. DNA for the CDR3: TGTGCCAGCAGCCCTAAGACGGGATCTGGGGCCAACGTCCTGACTTTC. Translated, it gives CASSPKTGSGANVLTF.